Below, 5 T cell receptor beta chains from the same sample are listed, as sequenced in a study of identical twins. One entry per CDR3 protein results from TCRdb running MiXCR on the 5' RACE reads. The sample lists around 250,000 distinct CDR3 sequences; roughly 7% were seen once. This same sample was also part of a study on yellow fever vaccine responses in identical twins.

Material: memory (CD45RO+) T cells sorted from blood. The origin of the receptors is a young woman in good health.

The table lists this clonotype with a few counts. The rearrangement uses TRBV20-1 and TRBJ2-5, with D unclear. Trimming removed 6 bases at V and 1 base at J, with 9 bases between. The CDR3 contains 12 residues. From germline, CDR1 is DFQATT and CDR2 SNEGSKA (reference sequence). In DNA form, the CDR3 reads TGCAGTGCAACCTGGGGCCAAGAGACCCAGTACTTC. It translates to CSATWGQETQYF.

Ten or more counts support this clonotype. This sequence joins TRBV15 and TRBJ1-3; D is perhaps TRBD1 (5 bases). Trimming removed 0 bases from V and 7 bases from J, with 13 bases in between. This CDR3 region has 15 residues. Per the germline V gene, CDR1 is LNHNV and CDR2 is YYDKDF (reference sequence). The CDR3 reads CATSREASGQNTIYF. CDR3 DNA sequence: TGTGCCACCAGCAGAGAGGCCTCGGGGCAGAACACCATATATTTT.

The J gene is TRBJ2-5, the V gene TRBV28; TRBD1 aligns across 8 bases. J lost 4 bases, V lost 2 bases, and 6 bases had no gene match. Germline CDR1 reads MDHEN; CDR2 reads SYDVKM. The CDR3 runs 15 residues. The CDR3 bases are TGTGCCAGCAGTTTAACAGGGGGAGGCCTAGAGACCCAGTACTTC. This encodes CASSLTGGGLETQYF.

CDR3 DNA sequence: TGCAGTGCTAATACCCCAGATACGCAGTATTTT. It yields the protein CSANTPDTQYF. The chain is built from TRBV20-1 and TRBJ2-3; no reliable D call. The V end was cut by 4 bases, the J end by 4 bases, with 6 bases between. CDR3 length: 11 residues. CDR1 and CDR2 (germline): DFQATT, SNEGSKA (reference sequence).

This CDR3 is CASSLGAQGKGETQYF. CDR3 DNA sequence: TGTGCCAGCAGCTTGGGGGCGCAGGGGAAAGGAGAGACCCAGTACTTC. The rearrangement links TRBV5-4 to TRBJ2-5, with D tentatively TRBD1 (6 bases). The CDR3 length is 16 residues. CDR1 is SGHNT, CDR2 YYREEE, per germline (reference sequence). V was trimmed by 0 bases and J by 4 bases, leaving 16 bases between them.